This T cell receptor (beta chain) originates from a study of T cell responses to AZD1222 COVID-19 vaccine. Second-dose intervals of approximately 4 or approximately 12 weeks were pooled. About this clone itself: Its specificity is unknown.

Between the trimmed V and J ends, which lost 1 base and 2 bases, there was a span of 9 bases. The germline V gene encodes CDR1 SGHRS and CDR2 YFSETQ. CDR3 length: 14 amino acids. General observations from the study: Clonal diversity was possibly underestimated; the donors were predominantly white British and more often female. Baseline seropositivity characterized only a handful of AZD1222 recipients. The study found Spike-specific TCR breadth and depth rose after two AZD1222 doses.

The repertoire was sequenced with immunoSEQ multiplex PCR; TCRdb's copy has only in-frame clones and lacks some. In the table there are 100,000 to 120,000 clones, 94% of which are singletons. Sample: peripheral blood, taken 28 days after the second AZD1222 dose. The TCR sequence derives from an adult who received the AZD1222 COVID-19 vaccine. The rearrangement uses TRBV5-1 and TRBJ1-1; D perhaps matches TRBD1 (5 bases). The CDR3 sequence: CASSLPGDNTEAFF. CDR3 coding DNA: TGCGCCAGCAGCTTGCCCGGGGACAACACTGAAGCTTTCTTT.